The subject of this entry is one T cell receptor (beta chain). These data belong to a study of blood T cell repertoires in COVID-19. Clones were sequenced by immunoSEQ multiplex PCR, and TCRdb holds only the in-frame ones, with some missing. The sample shows 350,000 to 450,000 clones, around nine tenths of them seen only once. Germline CDR1 is SGHRS and CDR2 is YFSETQ. The CDR3 extends over 14 amino acids. V lost 2 bases and J lost 6; bases outside the gene matches: 6. V usage is TRBV5-1 and J usage is TRBJ1-2; 8 nucleotides match TRBD1. This receptor was obtained from a woman aged 60-70 years with COVID-19, enrolled during active disease. The sequencing input was peripheral blood. The CDR3 DNA reads as TGCGCCAGCAGCTTAAACAGGGGGGACGATGGCTACACCTTC. Translated, it gives CASSLNRGDDGYTF.